The 14 T cell receptor beta chains below all came from one sample that was sequenced in a study of blood T cell repertoires in COVID-19. Sequenced by immunoSEQ multiplex PCR; TCRdb stores in-frame clones only, minus some. The sample consists of tens of thousands of clones, 76% of them appearing once. Sequenced: peripheral blood. All receptors come from a woman in her 50s with active or convalescent COVID-19.

The chain uses TRBV30 and TRBJ2-7; D may be TRBD1 (6 bases). From germline, CDR1 is GTSNPN and CDR2 SVGIG (reference sequence). V was cut by 2 bases and J by 5 bases, with 22 bases left in between. The CDR3 covers 16 residues. As DNA, the CDR3 is TGTGCCTGGAGTTCGCCGGCGTATAGGCGGACAGACGAGCAGTACTTC. It is translated as CAWSSPAYRRTDEQYF.

The rearrangement joins TRBV4-3 to TRBJ1-1, with unresolved D. V was shortened by 1 base and J by 4 bases, with 13 bases between the two germline ends. Germline V gene sequence: CDR1 LGHNA, CDR2 YSLEER. This CDR3 has 15 amino acids. CDR3 region: CASSQGSRRSTEAFF. The CDR3 nucleotides read TGCGCCAGCAGCCAAGGTAGTAGGAGAAGCACTGAAGCTTTCTTT.

The V call is TRBV12-5, the J call TRBJ1-2; the D gene is possibly TRBD1 (6 bases). The CDR3 length is 11 residues. Germline lookup yields CDR1 LGHNT and CDR2 FRNRAP. Trimming removed 1 base from V and 14 bases from J, with 11 bases in between. CDR3 DNA: TGTGCTAGTGGTTTGGGACAGGCGCTGACCTTC. It encodes CASGLGQALTF.

The rearrangement links TRBV5-1 to TRBJ2-3; D may be TRBD1 (5 bases). CDR1 SGHRS and CDR2 YFSETQ come from the germline V gene. V was clipped by 4 bases and J by 4 bases, with 19 bases between them. There are 16 residues in the CDR3. CDR3 loop: CASSPGARREADTQYF. Written as DNA, the CDR3 is TGCGCCAGCAGCCCTGGGGCTAGAAGAGAGGCAGATACGCAGTATTTT.

The chain is built from TRBV7-8 and TRBJ2-1; the D gene is possibly TRBD2 (5 bases). The CDR3 covers 12 residues. The germline V gene encodes CDR1 SGHVS and CDR2 FQNEAQ. V dropped 5 bases and J dropped 8 bases, with 10 bases sitting between them. CDR3 bases: TGTGCCAGCAGCCGGTCGAGGGATGAGCAGTTCTTC. Translating gives CASSRSRDEQFF. Based on the CDR3 plus reference TRBV7-8 and TRBJ2-1, the full variable domain is GAGVSQSPRYKVAKRGQDVALRCDPISGHVSLFWYQQALGQGPEFLTYFQNEAQLDKSGLPSDRFFAERPEGSVSTLKIQRTQQEDSAVYLCASSRSRDEQFFGPGTRLTVL.

The CDR3 loop is CASRDRTIGTDTQYF. DNA of the CDR3: TGTGCCAGCAGGGACAGGACTATCGGCACAGATACGCAGTATTTT. The V and J genes are TRBV19 and TRBJ2-3; 8 positions agree with TRBD1. Germline CDR1 is LNHDA and CDR2 is SQIVND (reference sequence). The CDR3 length is 15 residues. V lost 9 bases to trimming and J lost 1 base; unmatched junction nucleotides: 9.

V and J are TRBV28 and TRBJ2-1; TRBD2 is a possible D gene (5 bases). The CDR3 runs to 14 residues. Trimming took 8 bases from V and 0 from J, leaving 11 bases between them. CDR1 and CDR2 (germline): MDHEN, SYDVKM. CDR3 residues: CASLRADSYNEQFF. In nucleotides, the CDR3 is TGTGCCAGCCTGCGGGCGGACTCCTACAATGAGCAGTTCTTC.

J is TRBJ1-2 and V is TRBV18; 8 nucleotides match TRBD1. J gave up 4 bases and V 4 bases, and 11 bases lay outside the gene matches. From germline, CDR1 is KGHSH and CDR2 LQKENI. The CDR3 spans 16 residues. Here the CDR3 DNA reads TGTGCCAGCTCACTAGACCCGACAGGGGTGAGCTATGGCTACACCTTC. It encodes CASSLDPTGVSYGYTF. Filled out from reference TRBV18 and TRBJ1-2, the complete variable domain reads NAGVMQNPRHLVRRRGQEARLRCSPMKGHSHVYWYRQLPEEGLKFMVYLQKENIIDESGMPKERFSAEFPKEGPSILRIQQVVRGDSAAYFCASSLDPTGVSYGYTFGSGTRLTVV.

The J gene is TRBJ2-5, the V gene TRBV7-3, with TRBD2 matching 7 bases. The length of the CDR3 is 15 residues. The germline V gene encodes CDR1 SGHTA and CDR2 FQGTGA. V dropped 1 base and J dropped 5; count of bases not matched to a gene: 7. The CDR3 here is CASSLRGRAGETQYF. CDR3 nucleotides: TGTGCCAGCAGCTTAAGAGGGAGGGCCGGTGAGACCCAGTACTTC. Full variable domain (rest looked up from reference TRBV7-3 and TRBJ2-5): GAGVSQTPSNKVTEKGKYVELRCDPISGHTALYWYRQSLGQGPEFLIYFQGTGAADDSGLPNDRFFAVRPEGSVSTLKIQRTERGDSAVYLCASSLRGRAGETQYFGPGTRLLVL.

About this clone: Other DNA sequences in the sample encode the same CDR3. The chain employs TRBV7-2 and TRBJ1-5, with 10 nucleotides matching TRBD1. This CDR3 has 16 residues. The J segment lost 7 bases and the V segment lost 3 bases, leaving 9 bases of the junction unmatched. Germline CDR1 and CDR2: SGHTA and FQGNSA. CDR3 nucleotides: TGTGCCAGCAGCTTGGGCGACAGGGGGCGCGGGCAGCCCCAGCATTTT. Protein product: CASSLGDRGRGQPQHF.

This clone has more than one count but fewer than ten. The J gene is TRBJ2-3, the V gene TRBV29-1; 7 positions agree with TRBD1. Looked up from germline, CDR1 is SQVTM and CDR2 is ANQGSEA. Losses at the gene ends were 7 bases for V and 3 bases for J; bases not matched to a gene: 1. The CDR3 loop spans 11 amino acids. The CDR3 here is CSADRTDTQYF. CDR3 nucleotide sequence: TGCAGCGCGGACAGGACAGATACGCAGTATTTT.

The chain carries TRBV11-3 and TRBJ1-1; D unresolved. The ends were cut back, 1 base at V and 3 bases at J, with 6 bases in the middle. The CDR3 totals 13 residues. In germline, CDR1 is SGHNT, CDR2 YENEEA. CDR3 in amino acids: CASSLVRDTEAFF. DNA of the CDR3: TGTGCCAGCAGCTTAGTTAGAGACACTGAAGCTTTCTTT.

The CDR3 DNA sequence: TGTGCCAGTAGTACCCACGGAGGAGATGAGCAGTTCTTC. Protein: CASSTHGGDEQFF. The gene calls are TRBV19 and TRBJ2-1; TRBD2 is a possible D gene (5 bases). Germline CDR1 is LNHDA and CDR2 is SQIVND (reference sequence). The CDR3 totals 13 residues. Trimming removed 4 bases from V and 8 bases from J, with 12 bases in between.

The CDR3 DNA is TGTGCCAGCAGCCCGGGACAGGTTTACACCGGGGAGCTGTTTTTT. Residues: CASSPGQVYTGELFF. The V gene is TRBV2, the J gene TRBJ2-2; 8 bases line up with TRBD1. The trim removed 6 bases at V and 3 bases at J, leaving 6 bases unmatched. Germline assignment: CDR1 SNHLY and CDR2 FYNNEI. The CDR3 extends over 15 amino acids.